This T cell receptor beta chain was sequenced during a study of shared clonotypes between healthy human individuals. In the case of this clone: Additional DNA sequences in this sample encode the identical CDR3.

Sequenced by immunoSEQ multiplex PCR; TCRdb stores in-frame clones only, minus some. The sample records 2.5 million or so clones, more than 80% being singletons. The sample taken for sequencing was naive CD4+ T cells sorted from blood. Described subset: CD45RA+ positively selected. The receptor's source is a man between 18 and 29 years old in good health.

CDR3 DNA: TGTGCCAGCTCACCCCAGGGGGGAACCTACGAGCAGTACTTC. This sequence encodes CASSPQGGTYEQYF. The J gene is TRBJ2-7, the V gene TRBV18; possible D gene TRBD1, 7 bases. The germline CDR1 and CDR2 sequences are KGHSH and LQKENI. V was cut by 3 bases and J by 2 bases, with 11 bases left in between. This CDR3 contains 14 residues.